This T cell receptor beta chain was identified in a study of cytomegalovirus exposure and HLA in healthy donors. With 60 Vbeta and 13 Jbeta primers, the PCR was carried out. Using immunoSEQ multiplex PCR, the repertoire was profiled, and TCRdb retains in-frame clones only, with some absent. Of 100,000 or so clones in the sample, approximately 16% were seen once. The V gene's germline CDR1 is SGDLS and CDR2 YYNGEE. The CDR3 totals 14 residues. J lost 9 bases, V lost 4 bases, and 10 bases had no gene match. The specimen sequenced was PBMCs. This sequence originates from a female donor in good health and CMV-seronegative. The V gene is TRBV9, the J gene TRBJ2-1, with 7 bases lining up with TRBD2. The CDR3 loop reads CASSPWTSRSEQFF. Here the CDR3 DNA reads TGTGCCAGCAGCCCCTGGACTAGTCGGAGTGAGCAGTTCTTC. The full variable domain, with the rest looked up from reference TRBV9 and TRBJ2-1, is DSGVTQTPKHLITATGQRVTLRCSPRSGDLSVYWYQQSLDQGLQFLIQYYNGEERAKGNILERFSAQQFPDLHSELNLSSLELGDSALYFCASSPWTSRSEQFFGPGTRLTVL.